The clone carrying this T cell receptor beta chain was picked up one time. These data are taken from a study of tumor T cells in aggressive B-cell lymphoma. This CDR3 is built from 15 residues. V gave up 6 bases and J gave up 0 bases; unmatched junction bases: 7. Germline CDR1 and CDR2: MNHEY and SMNVEV (reference sequence). Sequencing was performed with immunoSEQ multiplex PCR; in TCRdb, only in-frame clones are kept and a portion is missing. The data show thousands of clones, approximately 93% seen once. Material for sequencing was tumor tissue. The source of this sequence is an adult with diffuse large B cell lymphoma. The chain is built from TRBV27 and TRBJ1-1, with 7 bases identical to TRBD1. This CDR3 reads CASSYRGYMNTEAFF. CDR3 bases: TGTGCCAGCAGCTACAGGGGATATATGAACACTGAAGCTTTCTTT.